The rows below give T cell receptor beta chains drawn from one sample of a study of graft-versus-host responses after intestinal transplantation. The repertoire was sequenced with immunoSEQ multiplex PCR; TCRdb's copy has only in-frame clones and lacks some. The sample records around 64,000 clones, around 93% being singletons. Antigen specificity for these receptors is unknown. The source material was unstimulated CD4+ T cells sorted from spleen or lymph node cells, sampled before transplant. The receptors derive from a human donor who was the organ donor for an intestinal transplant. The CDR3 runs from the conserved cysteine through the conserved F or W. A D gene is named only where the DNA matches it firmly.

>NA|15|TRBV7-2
CASSLVGTSTDTQYF
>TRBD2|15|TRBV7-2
CASSGRLAGAYEQYF
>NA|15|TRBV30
CAWSNSIGRRDEAFF
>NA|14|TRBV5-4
CASSYSGRNTEAFF
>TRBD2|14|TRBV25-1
CASSPGGVYNEQFF
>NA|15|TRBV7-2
CASKLEPHPYNEQFF
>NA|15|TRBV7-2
CASRRDTGPDYGYTF
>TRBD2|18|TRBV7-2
CASSYGLAGGYSYNEQFF
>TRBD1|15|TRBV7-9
CASSPRQGLNTEAFF
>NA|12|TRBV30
CAWSIGGGGYTF
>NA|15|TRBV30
CAWRLKGSYNSPLHF
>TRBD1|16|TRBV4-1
CASRQGTGGNTGELFF
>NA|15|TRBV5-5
CASRTTGGDYNEQFF
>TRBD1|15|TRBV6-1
CASSELRTGNTEAFF
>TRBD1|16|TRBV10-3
CAISESSGGAGDTQYF
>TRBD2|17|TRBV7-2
CASSSIRTSGGPDTQYF
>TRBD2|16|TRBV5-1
CASSLAQRGSTDTQYF
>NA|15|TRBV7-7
CASSLAAGANEKLFF
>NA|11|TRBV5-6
CASSLLNEQYF
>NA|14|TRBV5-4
CASSYRGSNSPLHF
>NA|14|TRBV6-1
CASSAGPENEKLFF